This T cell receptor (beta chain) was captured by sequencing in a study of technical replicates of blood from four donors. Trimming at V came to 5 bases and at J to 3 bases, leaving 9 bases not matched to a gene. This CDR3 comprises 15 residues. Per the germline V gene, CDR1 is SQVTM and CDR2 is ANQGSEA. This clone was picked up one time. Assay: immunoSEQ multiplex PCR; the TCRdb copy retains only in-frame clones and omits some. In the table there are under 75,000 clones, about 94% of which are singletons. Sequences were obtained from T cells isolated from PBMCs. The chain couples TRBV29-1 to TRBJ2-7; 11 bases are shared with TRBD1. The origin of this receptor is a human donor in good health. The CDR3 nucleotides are TGCAGCGTTAGACCGGGACAGGGGGACCTCTACGAGCAGTACTTC. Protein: CSVRPGQGDLYEQYF.